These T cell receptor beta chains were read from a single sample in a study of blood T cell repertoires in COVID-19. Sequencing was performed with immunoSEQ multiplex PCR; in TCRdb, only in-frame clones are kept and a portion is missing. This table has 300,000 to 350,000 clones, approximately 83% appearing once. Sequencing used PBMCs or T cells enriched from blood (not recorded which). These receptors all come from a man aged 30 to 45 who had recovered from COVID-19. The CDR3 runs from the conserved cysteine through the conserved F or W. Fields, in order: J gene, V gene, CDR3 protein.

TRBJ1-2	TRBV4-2	CASSPMGGLAYGYTF
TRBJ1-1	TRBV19	CASTEGGMNTEAFF
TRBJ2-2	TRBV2	CASSGQGADTGELFF
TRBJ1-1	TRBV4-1	CASSQVGRNTEAFF
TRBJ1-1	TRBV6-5	CASSYSTGITEAFF
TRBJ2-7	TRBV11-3	CASSSGTGYEQYF
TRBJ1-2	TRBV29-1	CSVERTAYGYTF
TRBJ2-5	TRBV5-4	CASSLTRGALLQETQYF
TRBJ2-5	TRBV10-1	CASLQETQYF
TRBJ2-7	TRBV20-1	CSASRTGYTSYEQYF
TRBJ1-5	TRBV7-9	CASSFNPGTGGNQPQHF
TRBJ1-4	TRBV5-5	CASSFRRPGEITNEKLFF
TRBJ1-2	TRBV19	CASSTTGHTNYGYTF
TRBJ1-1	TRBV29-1	CSAHRPPGTGATEAFF
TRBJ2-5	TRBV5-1	CASSLYGVGQETQYF
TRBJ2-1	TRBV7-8	CASSLRTESYNEQFF
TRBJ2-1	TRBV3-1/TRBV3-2	CASSHHRGDNEQFF
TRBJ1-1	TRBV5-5	CASSVINRAEAFF
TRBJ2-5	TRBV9	CASSAGQGMEETQYF
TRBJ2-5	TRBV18	CASSPPLAGEQETQYF
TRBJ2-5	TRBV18	CASSPPGGQGKTQYF
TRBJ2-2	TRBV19	CASSPGHHYTGELFF
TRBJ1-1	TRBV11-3	CASSEAGGPEAFF
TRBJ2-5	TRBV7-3	CASSAETGGMETQYF
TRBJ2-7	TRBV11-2	CASSSVRGGYEQYF
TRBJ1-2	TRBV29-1	CSVGQGQRVYGYTF
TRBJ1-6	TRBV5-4	CASSSGGTGNNSPLHF
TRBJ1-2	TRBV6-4	CASSDSGAGYTF
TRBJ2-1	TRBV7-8	CASSLADEQFF
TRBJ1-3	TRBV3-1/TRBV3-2	CASSPRGTFSGNTIYF
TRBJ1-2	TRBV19	CASSPSNRLSDGVF
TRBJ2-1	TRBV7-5	CARSSYYNEQFF
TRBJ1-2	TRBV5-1	CASSFGDTTNYGYTF
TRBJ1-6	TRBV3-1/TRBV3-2	CASSLGQINSPLHF
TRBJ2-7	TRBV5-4	CASSEGTGWSYEQYF
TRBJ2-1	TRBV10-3	CAISEYGGGNSYNEQFF
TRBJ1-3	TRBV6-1	CASSDFAGGSSGNTIYF
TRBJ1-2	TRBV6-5	CASSYRSSYGYTF
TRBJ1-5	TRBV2	CASSEGGGNQPQHF
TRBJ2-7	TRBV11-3	CASSLDNGQPYEQYF
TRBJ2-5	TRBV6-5	CASRGAYQETQYF
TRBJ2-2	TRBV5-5	CASSLYPSRPPNTGELFF
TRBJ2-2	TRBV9	CASSVRTGALLNTGELFF
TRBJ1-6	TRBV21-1	CASSKGQGYSPLHF